Below, one T cell receptor (beta chain) is given with its context. The record originates from a study of control samples from healthy donors and cancer patients. Measured with immunoSEQ multiplex PCR; TCRdb has only the in-frame clones, and not every one. The sample consists of 75,000 to 100,000 clones, roughly four fifths of them appearing once. With 11 bases removed from V and 2 bases from J, the gap between germline ends came to 13 bases. This CDR3 has 13 amino acids. Germline-derived CDR1 and CDR2 are LNHDA and SQIVND (reference sequence). The TCR was taken from a man aged 55 to 69 in good health. The V and J genes are TRBV19 and TRBJ1-3, with no clear D. Sequenced: blood. CDR3 bases: TGTGCCGCCCCCTTCGCCCCTGGAAACACCATATATTTT. It translates to CAAPFAPGNTIYF.